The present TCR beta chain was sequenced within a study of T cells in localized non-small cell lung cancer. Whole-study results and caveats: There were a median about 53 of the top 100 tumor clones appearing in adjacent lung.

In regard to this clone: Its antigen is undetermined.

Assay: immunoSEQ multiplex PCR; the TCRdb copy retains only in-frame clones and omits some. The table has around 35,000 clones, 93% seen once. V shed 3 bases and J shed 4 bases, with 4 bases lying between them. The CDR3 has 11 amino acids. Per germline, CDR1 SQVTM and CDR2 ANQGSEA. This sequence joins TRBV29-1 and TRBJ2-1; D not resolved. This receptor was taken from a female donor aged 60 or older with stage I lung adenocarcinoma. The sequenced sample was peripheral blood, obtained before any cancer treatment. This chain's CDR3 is CSVEFYNEQFF. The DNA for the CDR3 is TGCAGCGTTGAGTTTTACAATGAGCAGTTCTTC.